What follows is one TCR beta chain and its context. Its antigen is not known. With 0 bases removed from V and 5 bases from J, the gap between germline ends came to 9 bases. The length of the CDR3 is 14 residues. The germline V gene has CDR1 SGHRS and CDR2 YFSETQ. This entry is derived from a study of shared clonotypes between healthy human individuals. Study-level results: Clonotype sharing levels among donors were expected to vary with sequencing depth. Few donors limited the genetic and exposure-history diversity represented.

The method was immunoSEQ multiplex PCR; TCRdb's version includes in-frame clones alone and lacks a portion of them. The data contain over a million clones, around 95% of them singletons. The source of this sequence is a young man in good health. V and J are TRBV5-1 and TRBJ1-5; D call uncertain. The sequenced material came from naive CD4+ T cells sorted from blood. Subset given: CD45RA+ positively selected. CDR3 DNA: TGCGCCAGCAGCTTGGGCCTGGGCGATCAGCCCCAGCATTTT. Encoded protein: CASSLGLGDQPQHF.